These T cell receptor beta chains were read from a single sample in a study of human T cells and chemical hapten exposure. TCRdb redid the calling of the RACE reads with MiXCR, one entry per CDR3 protein. The table records 95,000 to 100,000 distinct CDR3 sequences, approximately 11% of them present only once. The material was whole blood, obtained in connection with sensitization to the hapten diphenylcyclopropenone (DPC). These receptors all stem from a woman aged 60 to 75 with alopecia areata. Some clones in this sample may be carry-over from other donors' samples. Both conserved end residues are part of each CDR3. Some rows mark clone size as missing; the rest say once, few, many or name a class of expanded clone.

>few|TRBJ2-5|TRBV3-1
CASSQERTQYF
>few|TRBJ2-1|TRBV7-6
CASSSGQGAWSEQFF
>many|TRBJ2-7|TRBV12-3/TRBV12-4
CASSSTGIRYEQYF
>-|TRBJ2-7|TRBV29-1
CSVDLRTGSYEQYF
>-|TRBJ1-2|TRBV7-8
CASSPEEYGYTF
>many|TRBJ1-5|TRBV25-1
CASSDGRNNQPQHF
>-|TRBJ1-1|TRBV5-1
CASSGGTLGTMNTEAFF
>many|TRBJ1-2|TRBV9
CASSPGDYGYTF
>-|TRBJ1-2|TRBV6-5
CASSYGRGATYGYTF
>many|TRBJ2-2|TRBV5-1
CASSFGQRVVTGELFF
>-|TRBJ2-1|TRBV7-9
CASSFRLAGAEQFF
>many|TRBJ1-5|TRBV19
CASISGTNSNQPQHF
>many|TRBJ1-1|TRBV10-3
CAISEGSGGFTEAFF
>-|TRBJ2-6|TRBV25-1
CASSESRGAGGANVLTF
>many|TRBJ1-3|TRBV3-1
CASSQDVHSSGNTIYF
>few|TRBJ2-2|TRBV2
CASSERWQNTGELFF
>many|TRBJ2-5|TRBV5-1
CASSLGLWGEETQYF
>-|TRBJ1-2|TRBV5-1
CASSHWDRSTSGYTF
>-|TRBJ1-1|TRBV27
CASSFRDSPNTEAFF
>many|TRBJ2-3|TRBV6-6
CASSYPLADLGTDTQYF
>-|TRBJ1-4|TRBV18
CASSGPPREEKLFF
>-|TRBJ2-3|TRBV6-5
CASSYDRAWQTASTDTQYF
>-|TRBJ2-7|TRBV30
CAWSLAGVQYF
>many|TRBJ1-3|TRBV3-1
CASSQGGTRAGNTIYF
>many|TRBJ2-1|TRBV5-4
CASSLVSGLAVNEQFF
>-|TRBJ2-3|TRBV7-2
CASSVSGGAPDTQYF
>few|TRBJ2-2|TRBV2
CASSEFGTANTGELFF
>many|TRBJ1-1|TRBV20-1
CSARDLYGSEAFF
>many|TRBJ2-1|TRBV11-2
CASSSRELTNEQFF
>few|TRBJ1-1|TRBV11-2
CASSLEPRVPEAFF
>few|TRBJ1-1|TRBV5-5
CASSFGQPNTEAFF
>many|TRBJ2-1|TRBV27
CASSFRGNEQFF
>many|TRBJ1-1|TRBV4-1
CASSPPGQGNTEAFF
>many|TRBJ2-5|TRBV12-3/TRBV12-4
CASSFGTGAGTQYF
>many|TRBJ2-6|TRBV5-4
CASSLLAGTPRSGANVLTF
>many|TRBJ1-1|TRBV20-1
CSAREGALNTEAFF
>few|TRBJ2-1|TRBV3-1
CASRAGGYNEQFF
>many|TRBJ2-2|TRBV27
CASSPRTANTGELFF
>many|TRBJ2-1|TRBV7-7
CASSFGGIGNEQFF
>-|TRBJ1-5|TRBV12-3/TRBV12-4
CASTPGGYQPQHF
>few|TRBJ2-2|TRBV6-6
CASSYSRGPPPGTGELFF
>many|TRBJ2-2|TRBV9
CASSVAGANTGELFF
>few|TRBJ1-2|TRBV20-1
CSAIDKNYGYTF
>many|TRBJ1-5|TRBV27
CASSYRWGQPQHF
>-|TRBJ2-5|TRBV6-5
CASRIGGSGGQETQYF
>-|TRBJ1-1|TRBV20-1
CSAGRTDGAFF
>many|TRBJ1-1|TRBV6-1
CASSTRLINTEAFF